This entry concerns a single T cell receptor (beta chain). Relative to the germline gene, one junction end is altered; a read error may explain this. This sample is drawn from a study of cytomegalovirus exposure and HLA in healthy donors. The PCR made use of 60 Vbeta and 13 Jbeta primers. The protocol was immunoSEQ multiplex PCR, while the TCRdb copy is restricted to in-frame clones and leaves out a portion. The table lists about 150,000 clones, 82% of them singletons. This CDR3 contains 14 residues. Germline V gene sequence: CDR1 SEHNR, CDR2 FQNEAQ (reference sequence). V usage is TRBV7-9 and J usage is TRBJ2-7; TRBD1 matches 8 bases. The sequenced material came from PBMCs. This receptor was taken from a male donor in good health and CMV-seronegative. The CDR3 reads CSSSHQGAWYEQYF. The CDR3 DNA reads as TGTTCCAGCAGTCATCAGGGGGCTTGGTACGAGCAGTACTTC.